The entry that follows covers one T cell receptor (beta chain) sequence. Its antigen is still unknown. Vbeta (60) and Jbeta (13) primers were used in the PCR. Libraries were prepared by immunoSEQ multiplex PCR; TCRdb keeps only in-frame clonotypes and omits some of them. The data show around 150,000 clones, with about 78% seen just once and over 1.1% held by the top ten. V dropped 4 bases and J dropped 5; count of bases not matched to a gene: 7. Germline CDR1 SGDLS, CDR2 YYNGEE. The CDR3 has 14 residues. The record originates from a study of cytomegalovirus exposure and HLA in healthy donors. Study conclusions and caveats: A reported reduction in N-insertions relative to the approximately 600-donor mean was seen in an Asian-associated ancestry cluster in a later analysis.

The sequencing sample was made of PBMCs. This sequence joins TRBV9 and TRBJ1-2, with TRBD1 matching 8 bases. The receptor was derived from a male donor in good health and CMV-seronegative. In nucleotides, the CDR3 is TGTGCCAGCAGCCCGGACAGGGTTGGGTATGGCTACACCTTC. Its protein product is CASSPDRVGYGYTF.